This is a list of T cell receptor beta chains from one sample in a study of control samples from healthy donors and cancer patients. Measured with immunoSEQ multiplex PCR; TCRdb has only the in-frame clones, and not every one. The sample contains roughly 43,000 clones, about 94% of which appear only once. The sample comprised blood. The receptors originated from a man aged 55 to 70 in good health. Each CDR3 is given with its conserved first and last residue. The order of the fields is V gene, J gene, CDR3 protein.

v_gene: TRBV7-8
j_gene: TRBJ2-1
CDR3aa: CASSLRREGGERFF

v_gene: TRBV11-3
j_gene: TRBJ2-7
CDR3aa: CASSSWTEEQYF

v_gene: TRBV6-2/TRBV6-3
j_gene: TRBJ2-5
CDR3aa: CASSYTTDNQETQYF

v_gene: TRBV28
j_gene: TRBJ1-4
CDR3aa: CASSFARNGGDEKLFF

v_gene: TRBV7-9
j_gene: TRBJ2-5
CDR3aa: CASGGGPAGGPLETQYF

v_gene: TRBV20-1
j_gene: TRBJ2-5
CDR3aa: CSASHPSGQETQYF

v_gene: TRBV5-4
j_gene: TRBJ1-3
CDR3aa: CASAVLGGNTIYF

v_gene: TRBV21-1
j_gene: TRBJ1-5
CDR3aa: CASSKSRTRSGQPQHF

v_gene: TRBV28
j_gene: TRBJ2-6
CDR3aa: CASSFMLGGTGGSGANVLTF

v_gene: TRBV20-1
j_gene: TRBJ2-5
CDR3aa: CSATREETQYF

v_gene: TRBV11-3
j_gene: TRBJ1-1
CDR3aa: CASSSTGSNTEAFF

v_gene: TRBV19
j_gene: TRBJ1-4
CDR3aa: CASSISSGDNEKLFF

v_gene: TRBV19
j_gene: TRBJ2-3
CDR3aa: CASSTVVSGTDTQYF

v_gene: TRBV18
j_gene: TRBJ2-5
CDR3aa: CASSPAVVQETQYF

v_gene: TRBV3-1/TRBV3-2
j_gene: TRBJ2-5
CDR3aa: CASSPGRGETQYF

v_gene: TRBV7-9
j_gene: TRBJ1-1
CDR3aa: CASSSRGVF

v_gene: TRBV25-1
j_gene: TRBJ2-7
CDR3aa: CASSEWGVGSSYEQYF

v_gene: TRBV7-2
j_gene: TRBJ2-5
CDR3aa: CASSLQAVGGGETQYF

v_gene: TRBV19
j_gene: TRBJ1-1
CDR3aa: CAIRGGTEAFF

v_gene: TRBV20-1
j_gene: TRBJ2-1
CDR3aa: CSGAYNEQFF

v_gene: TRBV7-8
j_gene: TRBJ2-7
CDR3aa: CASSLMMGGEQYF

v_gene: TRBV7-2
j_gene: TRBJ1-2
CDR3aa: CASSLIRTHGYTF

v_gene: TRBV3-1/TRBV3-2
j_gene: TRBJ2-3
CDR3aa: CASSHPVKTTQWATDTQYF

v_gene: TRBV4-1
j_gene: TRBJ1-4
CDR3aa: CASSHVNGEELFF

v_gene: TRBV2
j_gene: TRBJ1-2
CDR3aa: CASRGNDRVNTF

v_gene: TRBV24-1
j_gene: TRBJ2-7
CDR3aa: CATSAGRGEQYF

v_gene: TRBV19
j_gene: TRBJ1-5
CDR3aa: CASSIDGTDYQPQHF

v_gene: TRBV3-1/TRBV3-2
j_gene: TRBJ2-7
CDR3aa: CASSEQGSYEQYF

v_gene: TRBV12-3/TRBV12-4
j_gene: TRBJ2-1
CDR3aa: CARMGPANEQFF

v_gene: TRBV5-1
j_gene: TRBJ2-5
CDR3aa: CASSLARGWETQYF

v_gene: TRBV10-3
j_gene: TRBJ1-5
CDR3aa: CAISESAGQGANQPQHF

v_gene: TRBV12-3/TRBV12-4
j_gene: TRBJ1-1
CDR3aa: CASGKIKTEAFF

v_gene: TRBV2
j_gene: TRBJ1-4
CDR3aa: CASSAGVYNEKLFF

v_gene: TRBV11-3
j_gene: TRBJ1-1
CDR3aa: CASSADRGLGEAFF

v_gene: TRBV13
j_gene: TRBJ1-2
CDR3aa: CASSSITGREHNYGYTF

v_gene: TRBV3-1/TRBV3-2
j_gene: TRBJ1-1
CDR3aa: CASSHGTVNTEAFF

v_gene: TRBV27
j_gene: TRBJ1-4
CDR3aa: CASSGVSKEKLFF

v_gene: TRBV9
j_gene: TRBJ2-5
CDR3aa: CASSGSGTSGRGETQYF

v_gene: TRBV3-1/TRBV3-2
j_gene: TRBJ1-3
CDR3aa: CASRPWDSSGNTIYF

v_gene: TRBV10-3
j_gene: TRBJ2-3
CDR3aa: CAISGTTDTQYF

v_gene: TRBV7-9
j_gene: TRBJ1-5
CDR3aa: CASTRGTGSFNQPQHF

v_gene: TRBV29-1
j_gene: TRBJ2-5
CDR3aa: CSARDRLGGETQYF

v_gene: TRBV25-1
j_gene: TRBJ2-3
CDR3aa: CASSELRDHTDTQYF

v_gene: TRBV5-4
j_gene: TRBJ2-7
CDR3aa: CASSDRVEQYF

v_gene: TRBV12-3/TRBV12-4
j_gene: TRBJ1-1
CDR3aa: CASSHRTEAFF

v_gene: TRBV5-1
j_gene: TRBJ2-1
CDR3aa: CASSLTGLAGGKQFF

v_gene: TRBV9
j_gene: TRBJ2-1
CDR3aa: CASSPRGQPSDWPGGQFF

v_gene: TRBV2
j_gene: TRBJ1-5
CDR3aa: CASSSDLARGEPQHF

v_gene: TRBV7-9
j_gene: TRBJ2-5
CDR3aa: CASSPPGVRETQYF

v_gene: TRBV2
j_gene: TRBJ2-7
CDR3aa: CASSPDHGGYEQYF

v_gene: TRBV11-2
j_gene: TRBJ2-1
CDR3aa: CASSLDGLVGNEQFF

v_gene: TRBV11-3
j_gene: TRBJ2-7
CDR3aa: CASSLDRGYEQYF

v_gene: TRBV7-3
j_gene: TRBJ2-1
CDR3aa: CASSLSGREDEQFF

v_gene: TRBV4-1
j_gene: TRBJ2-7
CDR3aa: CASSPPTSYEQYF